The 21 T cell receptor beta chains given below trace back to one sample, sequenced in a study of neurological immune-mediated disorders. TCRdb fed the 5' RACE reads into MiXCR, producing one record per CDR3 protein. Counted here are more than 50,000 distinct CDR3 sequences, less than 5.5% occurring once; the ten biggest clones make up 2.8%. The material sequenced was PBMCs. All receptors come from a woman aged 25 to 45 with multiple sclerosis.

This clonotype was detected only a few times. A clone one base away is much larger, so this may be a read error. Since the CDR3 does not end with the conserved phenylalanine or tryptophan, this likely comes from a read error. The chain has TRBV5-6 and TRBJ1-2; D possibly corresponds to TRBD1 (5 bases). The V end was cut by 4 bases, the J end by 6 bases, with 19 bases between. The CDR3 is 15 amino acids. Looked up from germline, CDR1 is SGHDT and CDR2 is YYEEEE. The CDR3 reads CASSHSAGFLDGYTY. Here the CDR3 DNA reads TGTGCCAGCAGCCATTCAGCAGGGTTCTTGGATGGCTACACCTAC.

This clonotype occurred a few times. The V and J genes are TRBV20-1 and TRBJ1-6, with D unclear. V gave up 0 bases and J gave up 9 bases, with 21 bases separating them. Per the germline V gene, CDR1 is DFQATT and CDR2 is SNEGSKA (reference sequence). This CDR3 has 17 amino acids. CDR3 loop: CSARDGAGPQVGSPLHF. CDR3 nucleotide sequence: TGCAGTGCTAGAGATGGCGCCGGTCCCCAAGTGGGTTCACCCCTCCACTTT.

This clonotype was seen a few times. The chain joins TRBV12-3 or TRBV12-4 to TRBJ1-2; D call uncertain. V dropped 2 bases and J dropped 8 bases, with 6 bases sitting between them. CDR3 length: 11 amino acids. The CDR3 DNA reads as TGTGCCAGCAGTTTAATCGTAGGCTACACCTTC. This translates into CASSLIVGYTF.

Only a few counts were recorded for this clonotype. At one of its ends the junction is not consistent with the germline gene, which may arise from a read error. The rearrangement uses TRBV7-7 and TRBJ2-5, with D uncertain. The CDR3 has 15 amino acids. In germline, CDR1 is SSHAT, CDR2 FNYEAQ (reference sequence). The CDR3 loop reads CASSVGRRYQETQYF. For the CDR3, the DNA is TGTGCTAGCAGCGTTGGACGTAGGTACCAAGAGACCCAGTACTTC.

This clonotype was found many times. The V gene is TRBV28, the J gene TRBJ1-1, with a tentative D call TRBD1 (5 bases). V was trimmed by 6 bases and J by 4 bases, leaving 12 bases between them. Germline CDR1 MDHEN, CDR2 SYDVKM. CDR3 length: 13 amino acids. The CDR3 DNA reads TGTGCCAGCAGCCCCTCGGGGGTCACTGAAGCTTTCTTT. It encodes CASSPSGVTEAFF.

Ten or more counts support this clonotype. This sequence joins TRBV5-1 and TRBJ2-7, with D maybe TRBD1 (6 bases). Per the germline V gene, CDR1 is SGHRS and CDR2 is YFSETQ. The ends were cut back, 4 bases at V and 0 bases at J, with 11 bases in the middle. The length of the CDR3 is 14 residues. The CDR3 DNA reads TGCGCCAGCAGCCCACAGGGTAGCTCCTACGAGCAGTACTTC. Its protein is CASSPQGSSYEQYF.

This clonotype was recorded a few times. For the CDR3, the DNA is TGCAGTGCTAGCCCCACAGGGGTTTCTCCCTACGAGCAGTACTTC. Translation: CSASPTGVSPYEQYF. The rearrangement links TRBV20-1 to TRBJ2-7; 7 nucleotides line up with TRBD1. CDR3 length: 15 residues. Per the germline V gene, CDR1 is DFQATT and CDR2 is SNEGSKA (reference sequence). The trim removed 3 bases at V and 2 bases at J, leaving 10 bases unmatched.

In regard to this clonotype: A clone one base away is much larger, so this may be a read error. The chain uses TRBV20-1 and TRBJ2-1; 9 bases align to TRBD2. Germline loops: CDR1 DFQATT, CDR2 SNEGSKA (reference sequence). Trimming took 3 bases from V and 3 from J; bases not matched to a gene: 12. The CDR3 sequence is 17 residues long. This CDR3 reads CSARVGTSWGVYNEQFF. As DNA, the CDR3 is TGCAGTGCTAGGGTCGGGACTAGCTGGGGAGTCTACAATGAGCAGTTCTTC.

This clonotype has ten or more counts. The V gene is TRBV7-2, the J gene TRBJ2-3, with D possibly matching TRBD2 (6 bases). V lost 4 bases, J lost 0 bases, and 11 bases lay in between. The germline V gene has CDR1 SGHTA and CDR2 FQGNSA. This CDR3 has 15 amino acids. The CDR3 sequence: CASSSAGFSTDTQYF. The CDR3 DNA reads as TGTGCCAGCAGCTCGGCGGGGTTTAGCACAGATACGCAGTATTTT.

This clonotype showed up many times. The chain carries TRBV4-2 and TRBJ2-5; tentative D call: TRBD2 (6 bases). CDR1 is LGHNA, CDR2 YNFKEQ, per germline. CDR3 length: 15 amino acids. V was cut by 3 bases and J by 2 bases, with 13 bases left in between. CDR3 sequence (DNA): TGTGCCAGCAGCCAGAATAGCGGCTATCAAGAGACCCAGTACTTC. It yields the protein CASSQNSGYQETQYF.

The chain links TRBV7-9 to TRBJ1-1; D is unresolved. Per germline, CDR1 SEHNR and CDR2 FQNEAQ (reference sequence). The germline V and J ends were trimmed by 2 bases and 5 bases, with 15 bases remaining between them. The CDR3 sequence is 15 residues long. CDR3 residues: CASSLHVAGGTEAFF. The CDR3 region has the DNA TGTGCCAGCAGCTTACATGTAGCTGGAGGAACTGAAGCTTTCTTT.

V usage is TRBV12-3 or TRBV12-4 and J usage is TRBJ1-1; D remains ambiguous. V gave up 5 bases and J gave up 0 bases, with 16 bases separating them. This CDR3 region has 16 residues. This CDR3 is CASSAQSGIVNTEAFF. CDR3 coding DNA: TGTGCCAGCAGTGCCCAATCCGGGATCGTGAACACTGAAGCTTTCTTT.

About this clonotype itself: This could be a read error, since a much larger clone is one nucleotide away. This chain links TRBV7-2 with TRBJ2-3; D perhaps matches TRBD1 (5 bases). The CDR3 runs to 15 residues. Germline V gene lookup returns CDR1 SGHTA and CDR2 FQGNSA. CDR3 nucleotides: TGTGCCTGCAGCTTGGGGCAGACTAGCACAGATACGCAGTATTTT. Encoded protein: CACSLGQTSTDTQYF.

This clonotype appeared many times. DNA for the CDR3: TGCGCCAGCAGCTTGTCCTTAGCGGGGGGGGCAGATACGCAGTATTTT. Translated: CASSLSLAGGADTQYF. The chain combines TRBV5-1 with TRBJ2-3; 11 nucleotides agree with TRBD2. V lost 1 base, J lost 4 bases, and 5 bases stayed unmatched. CDR3 length: 16 amino acids. CDR1 is SGHRS and CDR2 is YFSETQ in the germline V gene.

J is TRBJ2-7 and V is TRBV20-1, with TRBD1 as a possible D gene (5 bases). V was shortened by 3 bases and J by 3 bases, with 9 bases between the two germline ends. The CDR3 covers 12 residues. Germline CDR1 and CDR2: DFQATT and SNEGSKA (reference sequence). The CDR3, as DNA: TGCAGTGCTAGCCCCCAGGGCTACGAGCAGTACTTC. This translates into CSASPQGYEQYF.

V usage is TRBV7-3 and J usage is TRBJ1-6, with a weak D call TRBD1 (5 bases). The CDR3 length is 14 residues. Trimming took 4 bases from V and 4 from J, leaving 8 bases between them. CDR1 is SGHTA and CDR2 is FQGTGA in the germline V gene. CDR3 in DNA: TGTGCCAGCAGCTCGGGGGGGTATAATTCACCCCTCCACTTT. Its protein product is CASSSGGYNSPLHF.

This clonotype was picked up many times. The rearrangement links TRBV19 to TRBJ2-7; 9 bases map to TRBD1. The V and J ends lost 6 bases and 6 bases, in that order; junction bases with no gene match: 9. Germline-derived CDR1 and CDR2 are LNHDA and SQIVND (reference sequence). CDR3 length equals 14 residues. The DNA for the CDR3 is TGTGCCAGTAGCCCGCGACAGGGGGTCATCGAGCAGTACTTC. Its translation is CASSPRQGVIEQYF.

This clonotype showed up just a few times. In this CDR3 the conserved last residue, phenylalanine or tryptophan, is missing, so a read error is likely. This chain joins TRBV5-6 and TRBJ2-5; D unresolved. The CDR3 length is 11 residues. V dropped 2 bases and J dropped 4 bases, with 3 bases sitting between them. Germline values: CDR1 SGHDT, CDR2 YYEEEE. The chain's CDR3 is CASSLSETQYC. CDR3 DNA: TGTGCCAGCAGCTTATCAGAGACCCAGTACTGC.

This clonotype was observed at least ten times. The chain employs TRBV5-1 and TRBJ2-2; D uncertain. Per germline, CDR1 SGHRS and CDR2 YFSETQ. This CDR3 contains 14 residues. V lost 0 bases and J lost 5, with 8 bases in between. The CDR3 sequence: CASSLVQTTGELFF. As DNA, the CDR3 is TGCGCCAGCAGCTTGGTGCAAACAACCGGGGAGCTGTTTTTT.

This clonotype was seen many times. The rearrangement uses TRBV3-1 and TRBJ2-5; D is undetermined. The ends were cut back, 1 base at V and 5 bases at J, with 8 bases in the middle. The CDR3 length is 13 residues. The germline CDR1 and CDR2 sequences are LGHDT and YNNKEL (reference sequence). CDR3 in amino acids: CASSQGRWETQYF. CDR3 coding DNA: TGTGCCAGCAGCCAAGGACGTTGGGAGACCCAGTACTTC.

This clonotype was counted at least ten times. The rearrangement links TRBV6-6 to TRBJ1-1; D call uncertain. Deletions cut 8 bases from V and 7 bases from J, with 11 bases between. In germline, CDR1 is MNHNY, CDR2 SVGAGI (reference sequence). The CDR3 spans 11 residues. CDR3 region: CASGAGFEAFF. The DNA for the CDR3 is TGTGCCAGCGGTGCGGGATTTGAAGCTTTCTTT.